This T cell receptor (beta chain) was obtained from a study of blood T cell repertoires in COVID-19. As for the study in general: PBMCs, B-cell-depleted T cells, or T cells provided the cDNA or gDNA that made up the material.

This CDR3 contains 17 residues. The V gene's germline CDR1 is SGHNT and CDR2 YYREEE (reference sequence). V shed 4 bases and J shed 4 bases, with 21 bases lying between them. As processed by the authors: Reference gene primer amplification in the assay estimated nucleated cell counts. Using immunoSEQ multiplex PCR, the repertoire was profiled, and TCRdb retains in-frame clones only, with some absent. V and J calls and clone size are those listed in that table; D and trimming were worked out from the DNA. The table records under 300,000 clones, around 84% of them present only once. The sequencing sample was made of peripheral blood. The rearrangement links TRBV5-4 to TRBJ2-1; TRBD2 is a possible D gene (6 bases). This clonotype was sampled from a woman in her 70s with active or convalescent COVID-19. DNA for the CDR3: TGTGCCAGCAGCCGATCTAGCGCCCGAGGTGGGTACAATGAGCAGTTCTTC. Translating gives CASSRSSARGGYNEQFF.